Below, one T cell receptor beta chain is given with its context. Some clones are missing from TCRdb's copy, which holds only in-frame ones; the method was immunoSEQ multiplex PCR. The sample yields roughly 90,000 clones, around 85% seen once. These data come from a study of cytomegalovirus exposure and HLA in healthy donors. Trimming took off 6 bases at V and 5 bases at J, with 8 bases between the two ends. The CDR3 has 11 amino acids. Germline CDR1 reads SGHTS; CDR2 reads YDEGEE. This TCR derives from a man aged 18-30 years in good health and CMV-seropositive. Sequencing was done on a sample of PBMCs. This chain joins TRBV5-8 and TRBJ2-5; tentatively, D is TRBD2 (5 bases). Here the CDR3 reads CASTRGETQYF. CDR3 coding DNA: TGTGCCAGCACCCGAGGGGAGACCCAGTACTTC.